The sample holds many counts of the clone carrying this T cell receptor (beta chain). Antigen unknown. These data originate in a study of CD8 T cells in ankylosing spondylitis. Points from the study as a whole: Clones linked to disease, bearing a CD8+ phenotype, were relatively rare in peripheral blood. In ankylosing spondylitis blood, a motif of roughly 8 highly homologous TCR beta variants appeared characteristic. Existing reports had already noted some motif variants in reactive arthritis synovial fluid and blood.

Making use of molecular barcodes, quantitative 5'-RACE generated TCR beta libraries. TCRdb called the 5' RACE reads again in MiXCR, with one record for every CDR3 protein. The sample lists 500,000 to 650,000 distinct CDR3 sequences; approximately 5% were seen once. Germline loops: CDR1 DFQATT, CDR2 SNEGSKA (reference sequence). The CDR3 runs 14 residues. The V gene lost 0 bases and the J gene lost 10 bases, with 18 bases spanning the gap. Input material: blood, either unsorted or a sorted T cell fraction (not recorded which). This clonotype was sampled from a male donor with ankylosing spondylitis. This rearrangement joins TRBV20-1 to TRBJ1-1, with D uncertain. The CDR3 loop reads CSARDRAGMFGAFF. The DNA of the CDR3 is TGCAGTGCTAGAGATCGGGCAGGCATGTTCGGAGCTTTCTTT.